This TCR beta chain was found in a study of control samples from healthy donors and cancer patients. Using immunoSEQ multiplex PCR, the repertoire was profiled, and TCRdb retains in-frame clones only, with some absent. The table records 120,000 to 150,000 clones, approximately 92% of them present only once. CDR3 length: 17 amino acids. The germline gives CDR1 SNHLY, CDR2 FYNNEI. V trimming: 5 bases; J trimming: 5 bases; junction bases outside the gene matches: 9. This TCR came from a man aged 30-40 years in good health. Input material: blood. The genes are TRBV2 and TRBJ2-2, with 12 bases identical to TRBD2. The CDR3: CASSTSGLAGRTGELFF. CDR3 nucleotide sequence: TGTGCCAGCAGTACCTCTGGACTAGCGGGGAGGACCGGGGAGCTGTTTTTT.